These 2 T cell receptor beta chains were sequenced from one sample in a study of cytomegalovirus exposure and HLA in healthy donors. In the PCR, 60 Vbeta and 13 Jbeta primers were used. Repertoires were generated with immunoSEQ multiplex PCR, while TCRdb's copy carries only in-frame clones and drops some. The sample records about 260,000 clones, roughly 86% being singletons. The sequencing input was PBMCs. Every receptor here comes from a woman in her forties in good health and CMV-seropositive.

This chain uses TRBV9 with TRBJ2-1; perhaps TRBD2 as D (5 bases). V shed 4 bases and J shed 6 bases, with 14 bases lying between them. The CDR3 sequence is 14 residues long. Germline CDR1 and CDR2: SGDLS and YYNGEE. The CDR3 DNA sequence: TGTGCCAGCAGCTCCAACCATGAGGGCAATGAGCAGTTCTTC. It specifies CASSSNHEGNEQFF.

This chain's CDR3 is CASSVQGASLHF. In DNA form, the CDR3 reads TGTGCCAGCAGCGTACAGGGGGCAAGCCTCCACTTT. The rearrangement uses TRBV7-2 and TRBJ1-6; 9 bases are shared with TRBD1. With 5 bases clipped from V and 15 bases from J, the junction kept 5 bases outside the gene matches. Germline CDR1 is SGHTA and CDR2 is FQGNSA. CDR3 length: 12 amino acids. The whole variable domain, filled in from reference TRBV7-2 and TRBJ1-6, reads GAGVSQSPSNKVTEKGKDVELRCDPISGHTALYWYRQSLGQGLEFLIYFQGNSAPDKSGLPSDRFSAERTGGSVSTLTIQRTQQEDSAVYLCASSVQGASLHFGNGTRLTVT.